These 28 T cell receptor beta chains came from one sample sequenced in a study of blood T cell repertoires in COVID-19. Profiling relied on immunoSEQ multiplex PCR, and the TCRdb table lists in-frame clones only, not all of them. The table records 150,000 to 200,000 clones, roughly nine tenths of them present only once. Sequencing was carried out using peripheral blood. These TCRs come from a man aged 18-30 years who had recovered from COVID-19.

The chain links TRBV9 to TRBJ1-1; D is perhaps TRBD1 (6 bases). The V end lost 0 bases, the J end lost 6 bases, and 12 bases lay between the germline ends. Germline assignment: CDR1 SGDLS and CDR2 YYNGEE. The CDR3 consists of 14 residues. The CDR3 bases are TGTGCCAGCAGCGTAGTGGCTGAGGGGGCTGAAGCTTTCTTT. Its protein is CASSVVAEGAEAFF.

The rearrangement joins TRBV5-1 to TRBJ1-1, with D unresolved. The length of the CDR3 is 13 residues. Germline loops: CDR1 SGHRS, CDR2 YFSETQ. Deletions cut 2 bases from V and 0 bases from J, with 5 bases between. CDR3 loop: CASSFNLNTEAFF. In nucleotides, the CDR3 is TGCGCCAGCAGCTTTAACTTGAACACTGAAGCTTTCTTT.

J is TRBJ1-6 and V is TRBV5-6; tentative D call: TRBD1 (5 bases). The CDR3 contains 16 residues. V lost 1 base to trimming and J lost 2 bases, with 10 bases between them. Looked up from germline, CDR1 is SGHDT and CDR2 is YYEEEE. CDR3 sequence (DNA): TGTGCCAGCAGCTTGTGGGGCGAAGCCTATAATTCACCCCTCCACTTT. Its translation is CASSLWGEAYNSPLHF.

The rearrangement uses TRBV18 and TRBJ1-3; TRBD1 agrees at 7 bases. Germline V gives CDR1 KGHSH, CDR2 LQKENI. V lost 0 bases and J lost 2; bases outside the gene matches: 1. This CDR3 is built from 15 residues. This chain's CDR3 is CASSPPTGAGNTIYF. Here the CDR3 DNA reads TGTGCCAGCTCACCACCTACAGGGGCTGGAAACACCATATATTTT.

The genes are TRBV21-1 and TRBJ2-7; no DNA check was done on the table's D call, TRBD2. TRBV21-1 is flagged as a pseudogene. The CDR3 length is 17 residues. As DNA, the CDR3 is TGTGCCAGCAGCAAAGGGGGGGTAGCGGGAGACGTTTACGAGCAGTACTTC. Translating gives CASSKGGVAGDVYEQYF.

The V call is TRBV18, the J call TRBJ1-1; 7 bases match TRBD1. There are 16 residues in the CDR3. The germline V gene encodes CDR1 KGHSH and CDR2 LQKENI. J was trimmed by 0 bases and V by 5 bases; bases with no gene match: 9. The CDR3 here is CASSFGTALLNTEAFF. CDR3 bases: TGTGCCAGCTCATTCGGGACAGCCCTTCTGAACACTGAAGCTTTCTTT.

This chain joins TRBV5-1 and TRBJ2-3; TRBD1 matches 7 bases. The CDR3 contains 15 residues. Germline lookup yields CDR1 SGHRS and CDR2 YFSETQ. J lost 0 bases, V lost 1 base, and 2 bases had no gene match. CDR3 region: CASSLPGGSTDTQYF. The CDR3 DNA reads as TGCGCCAGCAGCTTGCCAGGGGGTAGCACAGATACGCAGTATTTT.

The J gene is TRBJ2-7, the V gene TRBV7-2; a possible D gene is TRBD1 (6 bases). Germline assignment: CDR1 SGHTA and CDR2 FQGNSA. The CDR3 runs to 17 residues. V lost 3 bases to trimming and J lost 4 bases, with 22 bases between them. Written as DNA, the CDR3 is TGTGCCAGCAGCTTTCAACCCACAAGGACAGTCTTATACGAGCAGTACTTC. Encoded protein: CASSFQPTRTVLYEQYF.

V is TRBV13 and J is TRBJ2-7, with TRBD2 as a possible D gene (5 bases). The V gene's germline CDR1 is PRHDT and CDR2 FYEKMQ (reference sequence). The CDR3 length is 14 residues. V was clipped by 4 bases and J by 7 bases, with 17 bases between them. CDR3 coding DNA: TGTGCCAGCAGCTACTCGGGATCCCTAGTGGAGCAGTACTTC. Amino acid sequence: CASSYSGSLVEQYF. Variable domain in full (rest from reference TRBV13 and TRBJ2-7): AAGVIQSPRHLIKEKRETATLKCYPIPRHDTVYWYQQGPGQDPQFLISFYEKMQSDKGSIPDRFSAQQFSDYHSELNMSSLELGDSALYFCASSYSGSLVEQYFGPGTRLTVT.

Written as DNA, the CDR3 is TGTGCCAGCACCTATCGGGAGGGGCACAATGAGCAGTTCTTC. It is translated as CASTYREGHNEQFF. The chain joins TRBV2 to TRBJ2-1; 8 bases agree with TRBD2. The CDR3 length is 14 residues. Trimming removed 7 bases from V and 5 bases from J; junction bases left unmatched: 7. Germline loops: CDR1 SNHLY, CDR2 FYNNEI.

The chain uses TRBV6-2 or TRBV6-3 and TRBJ1-2, with TRBD1 matching over 9 bases. This CDR3 contains 12 residues. Germline V lookup: CDR1 MNHEY, CDR2 SVGEGT. The V gene end was trimmed by 6 bases and the J gene end by 6 bases; junction bases not matched to a gene: 2. The CDR3 sequence is CASSRTGDGYTF. The DNA of the CDR3 is TGTGCCAGCAGCAGGACAGGGGATGGCTACACCTTC.

V is TRBV11-2 and J is TRBJ1-2, with D maybe TRBD1 (5 bases). This CDR3 has 14 amino acids. The germline CDR1 and CDR2 sequences are SGHAT and FQNNGV. V shed 0 bases and J shed 4 bases, with 9 bases lying between them. The CDR3, as DNA: TGTGCCAGCAGCTTAGACAGGGCGAGCTATGGCTACACCTTC. Protein product: CASSLDRASYGYTF.

The chain carries TRBV27 and TRBJ1-1; D possibly corresponds to TRBD1 (6 bases). Germline values: CDR1 MNHEY, CDR2 SMNVEV (reference sequence). V lost 6 bases and J lost 6, with 11 bases in between. The length of the CDR3 is 12 residues. The CDR3 protein is CASRGEGAEAFF. The CDR3 nucleotides are TGTGCCAGCAGAGGGGAGGGGGCTGAAGCTTTCTTT.

The chain couples TRBV5-4 to TRBJ2-3, with D tentatively TRBD2 (6 bases). This CDR3 comprises 15 residues. Germline V gene data show CDR1 as SGHNT and CDR2 as YYREEE (reference sequence). V lost 2 bases and J lost 2, with 12 bases in between. CDR3 region: CASSFSSGPTDTQYF. In nucleotides, the CDR3 is TGTGCCAGCAGCTTCAGTAGCGGACCCACAGATACGCAGTATTTT.

This sequence joins TRBV9 and TRBJ1-1, with D unresolved. Per germline, CDR1 SGDLS and CDR2 YYNGEE. The CDR3 is made up of 14 amino acids. V lost 1 base and J lost 9, with 16 bases in between. The CDR3 loop reads CASSVFTEPVQAFF. The CDR3 DNA follows: TGTGCCAGCAGCGTATTTACAGAACCTGTCCAAGCTTTCTTT. The complete variable domain, with remaining parts taken from reference TRBV9 and TRBJ1-1, reads DSGVTQTPKHLITATGQRVTLRCSPRSGDLSVYWYQQSLDQGLQFLIQYYNGEERAKGNILERFSAQQFPDLHSELNLSSLELGDSALYFCASSVFTEPVQAFFGQGTRLTVV.

The count of this clone is one. The chain combines TRBV6-5 with TRBJ2-2, with TRBD2 matching 8 bases. The CDR3 is 14 amino acids. Germline V lookup: CDR1 MNHEY, CDR2 SVGAGI. J gave up 7 bases and V 5 bases, and 6 bases lay outside the gene matches. The CDR3 nucleotides are TGTGCCAGCAGTCAGCGGGAGTCGGTCGGGGAGCTGTTTTTT. Protein sequence: CASSQRESVGELFF.

The chain links TRBV14 to TRBJ2-1, with 7 nucleotides matching TRBD1. CDR1 and CDR2 (germline): SGHDN, FVKESK. The CDR3 has 14 amino acids. The V and J ends lost 4 bases and 8 bases, in that order; junction bases with no gene match: 8. The DNA for the CDR3 is TGTGCCAGCAGCCGGGACAGCCTACGGGATGAGCAGTTCTTC. As protein: CASSRDSLRDEQFF.

This clone was found a few times. This chain uses TRBV27 with TRBJ2-2, with D possibly TRBD1 on 6 matching bases. Germline V lookup: CDR1 MNHEY, CDR2 SMNVEV (reference sequence). The V end was cut by 7 bases, the J end by 5 bases, with 14 bases between. This CDR3 has 14 residues. The CDR3 DNA is TGTGCCAGCAACCAGGGGTCCCCGACCGGGGAGCTGTTTTTT. This encodes CASNQGSPTGELFF.

The chain links TRBV28 to TRBJ1-5, with 11 bases lining up with TRBD1. Germline V gene lookup returns CDR1 MDHEN and CDR2 SYDVKM. Trimming took 2 bases from V and 6 from J; bases not matched to a gene: 3. This CDR3 contains 15 residues. In nucleotides, the CDR3 is TGTGCCAGCAGTTTAGCGGGGACAGGGGGTCAGCCCCAGCATTTT. The encoded protein is CASSLAGTGGQPQHF.

The V call is TRBV7-2, the J call TRBJ2-7; 14 positions match TRBD2. CDR3 length equals 16 residues. In germline, CDR1 is SGHTA, CDR2 FQGNSA. With V trimmed by 1 base and J by 6 bases, 5 bases remained unmatched. As DNA, the CDR3 is TGTGCCAGCAGCTTAGGGCGGACTAGCGGGAGGCCCGAGCAGTACTTC. Translation: CASSLGRTSGRPEQYF.

The chain is built from TRBV5-1 and TRBJ1-2; 7 nucleotides match TRBD1. The trim removed 3 bases at V and 0 bases at J, leaving 2 bases unmatched. There are 14 residues in the CDR3. CDR1 and CDR2 (germline): SGHRS, YFSETQ. The CDR3 bases are TGCGCCAGCAGCTCTACAGGGGCTAACTATGGCTACACCTTC. As protein: CASSSTGANYGYTF. The full variable domain, with the rest looked up from reference TRBV5-1 and TRBJ1-2, is KAGVTQTPRYLIKTRGQQVTLSCSPISGHRSVSWYQQTPGQGLQFLFEYFSETQRNKGNFPGRFSGRQFSNSRSEMNVSTLELGDSALYLCASSSTGANYGYTFGSGTRLTVV.

The chain has TRBV7-9 and TRBJ2-1; 9 nucleotides match TRBD2. Trimming removed 2 bases from V and 8 bases from J; junction bases left unmatched: 7. CDR3 length equals 15 residues. CDR1 is SEHNR and CDR2 is FQNEAQ in the germline V gene (reference sequence). In DNA form, the CDR3 reads TGTGCCAGCAGCTTAAACCCTAGCGGGAACCATGAGCAGTTCTTC. Protein product: CASSLNPSGNHEQFF.

Only one count was recorded for this clone. The chain couples TRBV7-2 to TRBJ2-7, with D perhaps matching TRBD2 (5 bases). Germline V gene data show CDR1 as SGHTA and CDR2 as FQGNSA. Deletions cut 5 bases from V and 4 bases from J, with 15 bases between. The CDR3 has 14 residues. The CDR3: CASSPHEGRYEQYF. The DNA for the CDR3 is TGTGCCAGCAGCCCCCACGAGGGCCGGTACGAGCAGTACTTC.

The V call is TRBV5-6, the J call TRBJ1-5; maybe TRBD1 (5 bases). The V end lost 2 bases, the J end lost 6 bases, and 12 bases lay between the germline ends. Germline V gives CDR1 SGHDT, CDR2 YYEEEE. The CDR3 consists of 14 residues. CDR3 residues: CASSFGQGSQPQHF. CDR3 nucleotides: TGTGCCAGCAGCTTTGGGCAGGGAAGTCAGCCCCAGCATTTT.

The chain has TRBV10-3 and TRBJ2-2, with a possible D match to TRBD1 (6 bases). The V and J ends lost 9 bases and 0 bases respectively, with 17 bases between them. The CDR3 is made up of 16 amino acids. Per germline, CDR1 ENHRY and CDR2 SYGVKD. The CDR3 DNA reads as TGTGCCATAAGCCCTTTAAGGGGGACGAACACCGGGGAGCTGTTTTTT. This gives the protein CAISPLRGTNTGELFF.

The chain joins TRBV24-1 to TRBJ2-7; 8 bases fit TRBD1. Germline CDR1 reads KGHDR; CDR2 reads SFDVKD. This CDR3 is built from 14 residues. The junction had 6 bases not matched to a gene; V was cut back by 4 bases and J by 5 bases. CDR3 DNA sequence: TGTGCCACCAGTGACACCGGGACAGGTAACGAGCAGTACTTC. Translated, it gives CATSDTGTGNEQYF.

The chain recombines TRBV7-9 with TRBJ2-3; 13 bases align to TRBD2. The CDR3 loop spans 17 amino acids. The V gene's germline CDR1 is SEHNR and CDR2 FQNEAQ (reference sequence). The V and J ends lost 6 bases and 6 bases, in that order; junction bases with no gene match: 12. The DNA of the CDR3 is TGTGCCAGCAGGAACGGACTAGCGGGAGACGCACACGATACGCAGTATTTT. Amino acid sequence: CASRNGLAGDAHDTQYF.

The rearrangement uses TRBV4-3 and TRBJ1-1, with D tentatively TRBD1 (5 bases). Germline loops: CDR1 LGHNA, CDR2 YSLEER. CDR3 size: 17 residues. Trimming took off 4 bases at V and 0 bases at J, with 18 bases between the two ends. CDR3 loop: CASSRSLIQGLNTEAFF. CDR3 coding DNA: TGCGCCAGCAGCCGCTCCTTGATCCAGGGCTTGAACACTGAAGCTTTCTTT.